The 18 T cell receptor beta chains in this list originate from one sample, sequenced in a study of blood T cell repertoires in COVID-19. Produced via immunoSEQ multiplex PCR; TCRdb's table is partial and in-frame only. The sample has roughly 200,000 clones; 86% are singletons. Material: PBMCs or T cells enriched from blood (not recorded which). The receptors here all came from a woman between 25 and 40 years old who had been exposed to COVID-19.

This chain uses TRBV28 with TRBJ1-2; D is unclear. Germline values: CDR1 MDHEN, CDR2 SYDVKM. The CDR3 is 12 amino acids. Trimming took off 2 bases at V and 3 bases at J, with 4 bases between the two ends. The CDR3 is CASSLQDYGYTF. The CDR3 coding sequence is TGTGCCAGCAGTTTACAGGACTATGGCTACACCTTC.

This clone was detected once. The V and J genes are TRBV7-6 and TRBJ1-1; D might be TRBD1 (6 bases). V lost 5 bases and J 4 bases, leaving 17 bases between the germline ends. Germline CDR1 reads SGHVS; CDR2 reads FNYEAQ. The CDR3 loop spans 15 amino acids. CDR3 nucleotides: TGTGCCAGCAGCCCGCGACAGGAGGAAGCCACTGAAGCTTTCTTT. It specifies CASSPRQEEATEAFF.

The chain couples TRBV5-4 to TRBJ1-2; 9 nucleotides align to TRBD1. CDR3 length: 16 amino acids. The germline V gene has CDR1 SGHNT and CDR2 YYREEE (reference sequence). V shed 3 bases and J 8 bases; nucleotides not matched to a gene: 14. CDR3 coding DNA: TGTGCCAGCAGCTCCCCGGCCATCGACAGGGGGGGCGGCTACACCTTC. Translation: CASSSPAIDRGGGYTF.

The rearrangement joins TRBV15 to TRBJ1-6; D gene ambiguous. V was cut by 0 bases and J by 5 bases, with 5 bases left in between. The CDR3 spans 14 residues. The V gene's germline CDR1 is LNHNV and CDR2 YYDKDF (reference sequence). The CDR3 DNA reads TGTGCCACCAGCAGAGATCCGGATAATTCACCCCTCCACTTT. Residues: CATSRDPDNSPLHF.

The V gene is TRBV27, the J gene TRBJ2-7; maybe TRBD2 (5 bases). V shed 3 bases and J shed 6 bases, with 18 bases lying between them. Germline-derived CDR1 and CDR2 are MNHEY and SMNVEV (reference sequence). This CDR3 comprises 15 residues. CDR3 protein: CASSFSGEYIAEQYF. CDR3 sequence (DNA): TGTGCCAGCAGTTTTTCCGGGGAGTACATTGCCGAGCAGTACTTC.

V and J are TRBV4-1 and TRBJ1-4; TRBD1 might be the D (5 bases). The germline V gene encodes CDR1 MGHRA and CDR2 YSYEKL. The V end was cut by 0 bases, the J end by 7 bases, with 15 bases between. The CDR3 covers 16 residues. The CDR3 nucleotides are TGCGCCAGCAGCCAAGATCGTGCAGGGAGGGGTGAAAAACTGTTTTTT. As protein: CASSQDRAGRGEKLFF.

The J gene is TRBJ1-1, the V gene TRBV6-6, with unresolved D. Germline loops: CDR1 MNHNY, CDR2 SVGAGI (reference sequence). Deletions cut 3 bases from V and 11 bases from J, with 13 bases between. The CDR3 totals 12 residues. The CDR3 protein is CASSYEGAGAFF. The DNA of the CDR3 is TGTGCCAGCAGTTATGAGGGCGCGGGGGCTTTCTTT.

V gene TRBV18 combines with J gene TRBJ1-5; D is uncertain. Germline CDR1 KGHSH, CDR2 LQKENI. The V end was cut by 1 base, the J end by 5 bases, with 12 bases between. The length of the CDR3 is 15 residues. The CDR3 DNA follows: TGTGCCAGCTCACCACGTACCGGCGGTCATCAGCCCCAGCATTTT. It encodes CASSPRTGGHQPQHF.

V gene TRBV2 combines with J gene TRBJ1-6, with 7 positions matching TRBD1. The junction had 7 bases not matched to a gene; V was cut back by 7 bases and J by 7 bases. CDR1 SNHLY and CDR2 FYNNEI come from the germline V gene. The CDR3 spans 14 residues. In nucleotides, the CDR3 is TGTGCCAGCACGCCCGGGACAGAGAATTCACCCCTCCACTTT. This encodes CASTPGTENSPLHF.

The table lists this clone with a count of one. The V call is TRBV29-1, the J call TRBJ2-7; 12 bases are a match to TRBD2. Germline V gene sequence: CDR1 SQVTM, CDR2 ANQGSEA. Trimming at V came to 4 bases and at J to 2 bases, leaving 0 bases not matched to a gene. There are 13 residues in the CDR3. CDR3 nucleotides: TGCAGCGTTGGGACTAGCGGGGCCTACGAGCAGTACTTC. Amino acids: CSVGTSGAYEQYF.

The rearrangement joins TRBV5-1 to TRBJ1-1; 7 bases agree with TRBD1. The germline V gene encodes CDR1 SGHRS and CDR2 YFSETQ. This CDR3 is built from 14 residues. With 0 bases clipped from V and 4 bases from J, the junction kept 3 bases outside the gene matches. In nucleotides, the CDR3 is TGCGCCAGCAGCTTGGGACCAGGGGGCACTGAAGCTTTCTTT. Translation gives CASSLGPGGTEAFF.

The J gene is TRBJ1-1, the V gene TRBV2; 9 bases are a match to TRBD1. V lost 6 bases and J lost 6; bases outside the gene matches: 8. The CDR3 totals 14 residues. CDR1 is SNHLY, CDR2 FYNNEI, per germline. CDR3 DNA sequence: TGTGCCAGCAGGGCCGGGACAGGGCCTCCTGAAGCTTTCTTT. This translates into CASRAGTGPPEAFF.

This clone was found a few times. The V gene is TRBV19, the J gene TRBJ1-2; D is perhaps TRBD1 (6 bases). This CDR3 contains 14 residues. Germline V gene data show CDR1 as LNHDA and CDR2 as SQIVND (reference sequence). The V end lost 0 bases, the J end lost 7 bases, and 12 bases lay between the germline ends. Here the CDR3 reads CASSIDQGIGGYTF. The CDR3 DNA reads TGTGCCAGTAGTATAGATCAGGGGATAGGTGGCTACACCTTC.

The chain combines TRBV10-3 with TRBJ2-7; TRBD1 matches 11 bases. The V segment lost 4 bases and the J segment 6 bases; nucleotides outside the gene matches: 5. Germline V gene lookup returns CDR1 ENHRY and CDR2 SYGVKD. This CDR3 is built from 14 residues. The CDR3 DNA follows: TGTGCCATCAGTGGGGACAGGGGGATTCGCGAGCAGTACTTC. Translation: CAISGDRGIREQYF.

CDR3 amino acids: CASSEERAGHSPLHF. The CDR3 coding sequence is TGTGCCAGCAGTGAAGAGAGGGCAGGTCATTCACCCCTCCACTTT. The chain recombines TRBV25-1 with TRBJ1-6; D ambiguous. This CDR3 is 15 amino acids long. With 2 bases removed from V and 8 bases from J, the gap between germline ends came to 13 bases. Germline values: CDR1 MGHDK, CDR2 SYGVNS.

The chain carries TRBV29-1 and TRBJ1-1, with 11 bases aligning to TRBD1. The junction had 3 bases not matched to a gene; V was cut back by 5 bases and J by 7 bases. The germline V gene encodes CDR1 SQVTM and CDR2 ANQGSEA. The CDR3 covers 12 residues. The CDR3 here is CSVWTGGLEAFF. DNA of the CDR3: TGCAGCGTTTGGACAGGGGGCCTTGAAGCTTTCTTT.

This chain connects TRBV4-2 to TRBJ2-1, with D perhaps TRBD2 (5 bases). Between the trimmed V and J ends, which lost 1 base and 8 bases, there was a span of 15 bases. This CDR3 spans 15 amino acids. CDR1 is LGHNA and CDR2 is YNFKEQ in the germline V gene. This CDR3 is CASSQGPTSLDEQFF. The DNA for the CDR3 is TGTGCCAGCAGCCAAGGCCCTACTAGTTTGGATGAGCAGTTCTTC.

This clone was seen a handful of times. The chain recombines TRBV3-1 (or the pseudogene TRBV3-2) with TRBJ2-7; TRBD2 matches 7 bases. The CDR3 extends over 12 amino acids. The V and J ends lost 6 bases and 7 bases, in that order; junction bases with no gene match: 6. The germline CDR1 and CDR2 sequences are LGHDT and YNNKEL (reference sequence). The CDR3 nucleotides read TGTGCCAGCAGTCTAGGGAGGGTAGAGCAGTACTTC. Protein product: CASSLGRVEQYF.